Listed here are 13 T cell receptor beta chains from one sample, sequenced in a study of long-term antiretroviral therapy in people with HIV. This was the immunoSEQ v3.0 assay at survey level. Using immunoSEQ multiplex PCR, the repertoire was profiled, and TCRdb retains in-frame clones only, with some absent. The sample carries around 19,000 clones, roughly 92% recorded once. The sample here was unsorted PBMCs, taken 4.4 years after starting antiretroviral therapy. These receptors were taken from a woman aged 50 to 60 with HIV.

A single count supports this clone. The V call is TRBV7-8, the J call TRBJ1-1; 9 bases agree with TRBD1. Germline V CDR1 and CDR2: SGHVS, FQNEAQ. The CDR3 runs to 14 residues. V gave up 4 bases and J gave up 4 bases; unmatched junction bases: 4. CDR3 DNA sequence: TGTGCCAGCAGCTCTTCGGGACAGGGCACTGAAGCTTTCTTT. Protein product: CASSSSGQGTEAFF.

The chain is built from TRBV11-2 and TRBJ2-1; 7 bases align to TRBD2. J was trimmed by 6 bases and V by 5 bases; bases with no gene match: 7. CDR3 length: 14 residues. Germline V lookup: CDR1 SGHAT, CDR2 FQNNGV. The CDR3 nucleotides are TGTGCCAGCAGCCCCCCTGGCGGGGGCAATGAGCAGTTCTTC. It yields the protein CASSPPGGGNEQFF.

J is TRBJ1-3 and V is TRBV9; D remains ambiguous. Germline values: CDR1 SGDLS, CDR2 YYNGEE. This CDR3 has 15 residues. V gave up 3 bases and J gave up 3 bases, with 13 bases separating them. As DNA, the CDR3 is TGTGCCAGCAGCGCCAAACCCGGGGATGGAAACACCATATATTTT. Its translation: CASSAKPGDGNTIYF.

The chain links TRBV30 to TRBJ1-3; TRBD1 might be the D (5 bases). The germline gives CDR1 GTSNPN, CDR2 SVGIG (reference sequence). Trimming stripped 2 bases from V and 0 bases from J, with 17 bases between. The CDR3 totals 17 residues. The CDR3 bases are TGTGCCTGGAGTACGGGGGAGCGGCCTACCTCTGGAAACACCATATATTTT. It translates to CAWSTGERPTSGNTIYF.

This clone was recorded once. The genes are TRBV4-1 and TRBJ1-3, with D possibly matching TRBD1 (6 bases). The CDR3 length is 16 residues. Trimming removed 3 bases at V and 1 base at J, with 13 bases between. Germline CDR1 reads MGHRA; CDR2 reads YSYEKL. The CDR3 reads CASSQYDRRSGNTIYF. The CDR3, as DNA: TGCGCCAGCAGCCAGTACGACAGGCGTTCTGGAAACACCATATATTTT.

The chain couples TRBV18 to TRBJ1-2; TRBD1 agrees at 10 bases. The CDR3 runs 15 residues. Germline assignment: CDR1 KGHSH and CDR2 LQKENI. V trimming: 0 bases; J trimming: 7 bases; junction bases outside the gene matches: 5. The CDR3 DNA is TGTGCCAGCTCACCACCTGGGACAGGGGCCAGTGGCTACACCTTC. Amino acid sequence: CASSPPGTGASGYTF.

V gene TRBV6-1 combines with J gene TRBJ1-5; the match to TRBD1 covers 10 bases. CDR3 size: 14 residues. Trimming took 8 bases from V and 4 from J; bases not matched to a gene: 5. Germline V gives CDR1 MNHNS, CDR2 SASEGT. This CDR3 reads CASFGTGANQPQHF. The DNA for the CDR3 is TGTGCCAGCTTCGGGACAGGGGCGAATCAGCCCCAGCATTTT.

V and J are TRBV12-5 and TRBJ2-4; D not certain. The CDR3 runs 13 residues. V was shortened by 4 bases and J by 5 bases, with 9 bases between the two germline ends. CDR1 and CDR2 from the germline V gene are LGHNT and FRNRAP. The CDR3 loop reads CASGSPLQNIQYF. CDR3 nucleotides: TGTGCTAGTGGTTCACCTCTTCAAAACATTCAGTACTTC.

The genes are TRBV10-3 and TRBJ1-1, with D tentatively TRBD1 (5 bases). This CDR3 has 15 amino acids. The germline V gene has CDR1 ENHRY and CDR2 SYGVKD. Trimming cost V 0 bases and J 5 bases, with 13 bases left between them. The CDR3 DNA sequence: TGTGCCATCAGTGAGTCGATCGGGGGAGGAACTGAAGCTTTCTTT. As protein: CAISESIGGGTEAFF.

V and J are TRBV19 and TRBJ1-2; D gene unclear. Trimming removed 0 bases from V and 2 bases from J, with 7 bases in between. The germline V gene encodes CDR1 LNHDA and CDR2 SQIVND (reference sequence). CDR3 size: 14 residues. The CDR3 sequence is CASSIEVLNYGYTF. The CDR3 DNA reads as TGTGCCAGTAGTATAGAGGTCCTGAACTATGGCTACACCTTC.

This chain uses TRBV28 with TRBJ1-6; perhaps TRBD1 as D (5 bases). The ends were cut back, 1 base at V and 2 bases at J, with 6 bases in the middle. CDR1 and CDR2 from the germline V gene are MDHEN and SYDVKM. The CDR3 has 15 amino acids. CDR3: CASSLSGTYNSPLHF. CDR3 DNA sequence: TGTGCCAGCAGTTTATCAGGGACCTATAATTCACCCCTCCACTTT.

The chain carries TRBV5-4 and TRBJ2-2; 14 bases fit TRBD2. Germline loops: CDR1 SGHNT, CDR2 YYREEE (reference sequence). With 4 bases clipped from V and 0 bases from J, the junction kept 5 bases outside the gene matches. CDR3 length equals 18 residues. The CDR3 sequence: CASSRGLAGGSNTGELFF. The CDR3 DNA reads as TGTGCCAGCAGCCGCGGACTAGCGGGGGGTTCGAACACCGGGGAGCTGTTTTTT.

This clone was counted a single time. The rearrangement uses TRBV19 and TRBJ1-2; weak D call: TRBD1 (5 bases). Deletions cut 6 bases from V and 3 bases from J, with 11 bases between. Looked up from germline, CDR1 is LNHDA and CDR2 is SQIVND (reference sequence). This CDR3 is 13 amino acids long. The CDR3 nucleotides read TGTGCCAGTAGCTGGGACGGAGACTATGGCTACACCTTC. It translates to CASSWDGDYGYTF.